These T cell receptor beta chains were read from a single sample in a study of long-term antiretroviral therapy in people with HIV. Profiled with immunoSEQ multiplex PCR; TCRdb holds only in-frame clones, not every one. The sample lists tens of thousands of clones, 65% to 80% occurring once. The sequencing used unsorted PBMCs, collected 3 years after starting antiretroviral therapy. All receptors derive from a man in his fifties with HIV. The CDR3 runs from the conserved cysteine through the conserved F or W. Each record gives: J gene, V gene, D gene, clone size, CDR3 protein, CDR3 DNA. D genes are given only for firm matches. For some rows the clone size is stated as once, few or many, or as a class when expanded; others skip it.

J: TRBJ1-5
V: TRBV18
D: -
size: -
CDR3: CASSPTGNQPQHF
DNA: TGTGCCAGCTCACCAACAGGGAACCAGCCCCAGCATTTT

J: TRBJ1-3
V: TRBV18
D: -
size: -
CDR3: CASSPERSSGNTIYF
DNA: TGTGCCAGCTCACCAGAAAGGAGCTCTGGAAACACCATATATTTT

J: TRBJ2-6
V: TRBV7-2
D: -
size: -
CDR3: CASSPGSFSGANVLTF
DNA: TGTGCCAGCAGCCCCGGATCCTTCTCTGGGGCCAACGTCCTGACTTTC

J: TRBJ2-7
V: TRBV4-1
D: TRBD1
size: once
CDR3: CASSQKTGGVLPYEQYF
DNA: TGCGCCAGCAGCCAAAAAACAGGGGGTGTACTTCCCTACGAGCAGTACTTC

J: TRBJ2-3
V: TRBV18
D: -
size: -
CDR3: CASSPQYTDTQYF
DNA: TGTGCCAGCTCACCACAGTACACAGATACGCAGTATTTT

J: TRBJ2-1
V: TRBV7-9
D: TRBD2
size: -
CDR3: CASSPPGTRINEQFF
DNA: TGTGCCAGCAGCCCACCCGGGACTAGGATCAATGAGCAGTTCTTC

J: TRBJ1-2
V: TRBV5-1
D: -
size: -
CDR3: CASSRTGPDGYTF
DNA: TGCGCCAGCAGCCGCACGGGGCCGGATGGCTACACCTTC

J: TRBJ1-1
V: TRBV28
D: TRBD1
size: -
CDR3: CASRRGQGAAEAFF
DNA: TGTGCCAGCAGAAGAGGACAGGGGGCTGCCGAAGCTTTCTTT

J: TRBJ2-3
V: TRBV4-2
D: TRBD1
size: -
CDR3: CASSEVRQGTGTRTDTQYF
DNA: TGTGCCAGCAGCGAAGTCAGGCAGGGGACAGGCACGCGCACAGATACGCAGTATTTT

J: TRBJ2-3
V: TRBV4-3
D: TRBD2
size: -
CDR3: CASSQDYFLAGGRTDTQYF
DNA: TGCGCCAGCAGCCAAGATTACTTCCTAGCGGGGGGCCGCACAGATACGCAGTATTTT

J: TRBJ2-7
V: TRBV5-6
D: -
size: -
CDR3: CASSSPARSYEQYF
DNA: TGTGCCAGCAGCTCGCCGGCGCGTTCCTACGAGCAGTACTTC

J: TRBJ2-7
V: TRBV5-6
D: -
size: -
CDR3: CASSLETHYEQYF
DNA: TGTGCCAGCAGCTTGGAAACCCATTACGAGCAGTACTTC

J: TRBJ2-2
V: TRBV7-9
D: -
size: -
CDR3: CASSPPGHRTGELFF
DNA: TGTGCCAGCAGCCCCCCGGGACATCGCACCGGGGAGCTGTTTTTT

J: TRBJ1-2
V: TRBV4-3
D: -
size: -
CDR3: CASSQDWQGSYGYTF
DNA: TGCGCCAGCAGCCAAGATTGGCAGGGGAGCTATGGCTACACCTTC

J: TRBJ2-7
V: TRBV5-6
D: -
size: few
CDR3: CASSYGNSYEQYF
DNA: TGTGCCAGCAGCTACGGAAATTCCTACGAGCAGTACTTC

J: TRBJ2-1
V: TRBV11-2
D: -
size: -
CDR3: CASSRLGGSYNEQFF
DNA: TGTGCCAGCAGCCGACTAGGGGGGTCCTACAATGAGCAGTTCTTC

J: TRBJ1-2
V: TRBV10-1
D: -
size: -
CDR3: CASSESITGGVYGYTF
DNA: TGCGCCAGCAGTGAGTCGATAACCGGGGGAGTCTATGGCTACACCTTC

J: TRBJ2-2
V: TRBV18
D: -
size: -
CDR3: CASSPYATGELFF
DNA: TGTGCCAGCTCACCATACGCCACCGGGGAGCTGTTTTTT

J: TRBJ2-2
V: TRBV13
D: TRBD2
size: once
CDR3: CASSLGRTSGSPNTGELFF
DNA: TGTGCCAGCAGCTTAGGCCGGACTAGCGGGAGCCCGAACACCGGGGAGCTGTTTTTT

J: TRBJ2-5
V: TRBV5-4
D: TRBD1
size: -
CDR3: CASSLSGTEETQYF
DNA: TGTGCCAGCAGCTTGTCCGGGACAGAAGAGACCCAGTACTTC

J: TRBJ2-7
V: TRBV7-9
D: -
size: few
CDR3: CASSLAGRGRDEQYF
DNA: TGTGCCAGCAGCTTAGCCGGACGGGGAAGGGACGAGCAGTACTTC

J: TRBJ1-2
V: TRBV18
D: TRBD1
size: few
CDR3: CASSQGADGYTF
DNA: TGTGCCAGCTCACAGGGGGCTGATGGCTACACCTTC

J: TRBJ2-1
V: TRBV19
D: -
size: -
CDR3: CASSWGQYNEQFF
DNA: TGTGCCAGTAGTTGGGGGCAGTACAATGAGCAGTTCTTC

J: TRBJ2-1
V: TRBV7-2
D: TRBD2
size: -
CDR3: CASSSGLAGGRQFF
DNA: TGTGCCAGCAGCTCCGGACTAGCGGGGGGACGACAGTTCTTC

J: TRBJ1-1
V: TRBV7-2
D: -
size: -
CDR3: CASSLGHNTEAFF
DNA: TGTGCCAGCAGCTTAGGACATAACACTGAAGCTTTCTTT

J: TRBJ2-7
V: TRBV7-9
D: -
size: few
CDR3: CASSSQVYEQYF
DNA: TGTGCCAGCAGCTCCCAGGTCTACGAGCAGTACTTC

J: TRBJ2-1
V: TRBV19
D: -
size: -
CDR3: CASSRQGSANEQFF
DNA: TGTGCCAGTAGTCGGCAGGGGAGTGCCAATGAGCAGTTCTTC

J: TRBJ2-7
V: TRBV5-1
D: -
size: -
CDR3: CASSSNPGAPYEQYF
DNA: TGCGCCAGCAGCTCCAACCCGGGAGCTCCCTACGAGCAGTACTTC

J: TRBJ2-3
V: TRBV7-9
D: TRBD1
size: -
CDR3: CASRRGFRQGPTDTQYF
DNA: TGTGCCAGCCGCAGGGGGTTTAGGCAGGGACCCACAGATACGCAGTATTTT

J: TRBJ2-5
V: TRBV6-6
D: TRBD1
size: -
CDR3: CASSYLGQGPDETQYF
DNA: TGTGCCAGCAGTTACCTCGGACAGGGTCCCGACGAGACCCAGTACTTC

J: TRBJ1-1
V: TRBV27
D: -
size: once
CDR3: CASSLQQGTEAFF
DNA: TGTGCCAGCAGTTTACAACAAGGGACTGAAGCTTTCTTT

J: TRBJ1-1
V: TRBV7-2
D: -
size: few
CDR3: CASSLQGGGTEAFF
DNA: TGTGCCAGCAGCTTACAAGGAGGGGGCACTGAAGCTTTCTTT

J: TRBJ1-3
V: TRBV7-9
D: TRBD1
size: -
CDR3: CASSLTGGASGNTIYF
DNA: TGTGCCAGCAGCTTAACAGGGGGCGCTTCTGGAAACACCATATATTTT

J: TRBJ1-2
V: TRBV29-1
D: -
size: -
CDR3: CSVEGQGNGYTF
DNA: TGCAGCGTTGAGGGGCAGGGAAATGGCTACACCTTC

J: TRBJ2-7
V: TRBV7-9
D: TRBD1
size: -
CDR3: CASSGTGVTYEQYF
DNA: TGTGCCAGCAGCGGGACAGGGGTAACCTACGAGCAGTACTTC

J: TRBJ2-7
V: TRBV18
D: TRBD1
size: -
CDR3: CASSPSGGVLSSYEQYF
DNA: TGTGCCAGCTCACCGTCAGGGGGCGTCCTCTCATCCTACGAGCAGTACTTC

J: TRBJ1-1
V: TRBV7-6
D: -
size: -
CDR3: CASSLDRQGNTEAFF
DNA: TGTGCCAGCAGCTTAGACAGGCAGGGGAACACTGAAGCTTTCTTT

J: TRBJ2-5
V: TRBV28
D: -
size: -
CDR3: CASSLRDNPLKTQYF
DNA: TGTGCCAGCAGTTTAAGGGATAACCCGTTGAAGACCCAGTACTTC

J: TRBJ1-4
V: TRBV7-9
D: -
size: few
CDR3: CASSHNGGREKLFF
DNA: TGTGCCAGCAGCCACAATGGGGGGCGTGAAAAACTGTTTTTT

J: TRBJ2-7
V: TRBV18
D: -
size: -
CDR3: CASSGGQTRGYEQYF
DNA: TGTGCCAGCTCGGGGGGACAGACCCGTGGCTACGAGCAGTACTTC

J: TRBJ2-3
V: TRBV5-6
D: -
size: -
CDR3: CASSYGDTQYF
DNA: TGTGCCAGCAGCTACGGGGATACGCAGTATTTT

J: TRBJ2-6
V: TRBV7-2
D: -
size: once
CDR3: CASSPRVPTTSGANVLTF
DNA: TGTGCCAGCAGCCCCCGGGTCCCGACTACTTCTGGGGCCAACGTCCTGACTTTC

J: TRBJ1-1
V: TRBV7-9
D: TRBD1
size: -
CDR3: CASSLRQGGNTEAFF
DNA: TGTGCCAGCAGCCTTAGACAGGGTGGTAACACTGAAGCTTTCTTT

J: TRBJ1-4
V: TRBV7-9
D: -
size: -
CDR3: CASSLRGTNEKLFF
DNA: TGTGCCAGCAGCTTACGAGGGACTAATGAAAAACTGTTTTTT

J: TRBJ2-2
V: TRBV30
D: -
size: -
CDR3: CAWEGGANTGELFF
DNA: TGTGCCTGGGAGGGGGGGGCAAACACCGGGGAGCTGTTTTTT

J: TRBJ1-3
V: TRBV18
D: -
size: -
CDR3: CASSPRGGLNTIYF
DNA: TGTGCCAGCTCACCCCGGGGAGGACTCAACACCATATATTTT

J: TRBJ2-2
V: TRBV6-6
D: -
size: few
CDR3: CASTGTGLNTGELFF
DNA: TGTGCCAGCACTGGTACGGGACTCAACACCGGGGAGCTGTTTTTT

J: TRBJ2-3
V: TRBV28
D: TRBD2
size: few
CDR3: CVSTRGRAGDTQYF
DNA: TGTGTGAGCACCCGCGGGAGGGCCGGAGATACGCAGTATTTT

J: TRBJ1-2
V: TRBV6-1
D: -
size: -
CDR3: CASSEAGDISGYTF
DNA: TGTGCCAGCAGTGAAGCCGGGGACATCTCCGGCTACACCTTC

J: TRBJ2-3
V: TRBV30
D: TRBD2
size: -
CDR3: CAWTETSGRTDTQYF
DNA: TGTGCCTGGACCGAGACTAGCGGGAGGACAGATACGCAGTATTTT

J: TRBJ1-2
V: TRBV11-2
D: -
size: -
CDR3: CASSLAPEVMGYTF
DNA: TGTGCCAGCAGCTTAGCCCCTGAGGTAATGGGCTACACCTTC

J: TRBJ2-1
V: TRBV9
D: TRBD2
size: -
CDR3: CASSARTSGGPNEQFF
DNA: TGTGCCAGCAGCGCCCGCACTAGCGGGGGGCCCAATGAGCAGTTCTTC

J: TRBJ1-1
V: TRBV28
D: -
size: -
CDR3: CASSRPGEMNTEAFF
DNA: TGTGCCAGCAGTCGTCCTGGGGAAATGAACACTGAAGCTTTCTTT

J: TRBJ2-6
V: TRBV5-6
D: -
size: -
CDR3: CASSRANVLTF
DNA: TGTGCCAGCAGCCGGGCCAACGTCCTGACTTTC

J: TRBJ2-7
V: TRBV6-1
D: -
size: -
CDR3: CASSDGYEQYF
DNA: TGTGCCAGCAGTGACGGCTACGAGCAGTACTTC

J: TRBJ1-1
V: TRBV7-8
D: -
size: once
CDR3: CASSLAPSGLNTEAFF
DNA: TGTGCCAGCAGCTTAGCGCCCTCAGGGTTGAACACTGAAGCTTTCTTT

J: TRBJ1-1
V: TRBV14
D: -
size: -
CDR3: CASSQARGLNTEAFF
DNA: TGTGCCAGCAGCCAAGCCCGGGGATTGAACACTGAAGCTTTCTTT